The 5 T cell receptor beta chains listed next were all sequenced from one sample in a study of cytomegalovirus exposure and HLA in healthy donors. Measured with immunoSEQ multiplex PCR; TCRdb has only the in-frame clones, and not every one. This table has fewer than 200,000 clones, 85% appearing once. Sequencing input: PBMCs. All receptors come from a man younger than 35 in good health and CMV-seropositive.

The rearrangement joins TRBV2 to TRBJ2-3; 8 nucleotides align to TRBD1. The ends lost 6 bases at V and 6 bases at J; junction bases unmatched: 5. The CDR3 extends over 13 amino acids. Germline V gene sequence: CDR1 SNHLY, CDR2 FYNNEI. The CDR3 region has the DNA TGTGCCAGCAGAGACAGGGGATCTGATACGCAGTATTTT. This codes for CASRDRGSDTQYF.

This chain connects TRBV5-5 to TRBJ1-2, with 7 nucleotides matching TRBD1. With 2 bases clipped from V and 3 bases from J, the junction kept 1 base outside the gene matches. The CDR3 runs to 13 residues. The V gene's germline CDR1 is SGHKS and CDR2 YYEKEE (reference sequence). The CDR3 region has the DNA TGTGCCAGCAGCTTACAGGGGTACTATGGCTACACCTTC. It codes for CASSLQGYYGYTF.

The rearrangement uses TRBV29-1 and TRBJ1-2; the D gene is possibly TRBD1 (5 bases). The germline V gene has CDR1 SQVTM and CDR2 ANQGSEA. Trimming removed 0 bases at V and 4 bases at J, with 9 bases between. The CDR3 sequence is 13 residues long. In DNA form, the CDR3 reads TGCAGCGTTGAAGACCAGGGTGCCTATGGCTACACCTTC. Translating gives CSVEDQGAYGYTF.

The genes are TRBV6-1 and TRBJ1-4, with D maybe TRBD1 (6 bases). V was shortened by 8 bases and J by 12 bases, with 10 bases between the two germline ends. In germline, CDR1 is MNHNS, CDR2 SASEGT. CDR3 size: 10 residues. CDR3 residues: CASEGGELFF. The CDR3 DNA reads TGTGCCAGCGAGGGGGGGGAACTGTTTTTT.

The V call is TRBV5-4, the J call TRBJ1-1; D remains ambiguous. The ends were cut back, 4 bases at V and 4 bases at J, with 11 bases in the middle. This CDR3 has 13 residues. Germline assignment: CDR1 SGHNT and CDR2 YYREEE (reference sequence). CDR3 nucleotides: TGTGCCAGCAGCATGGGAGGCGGCACTGAAGCTTTCTTT. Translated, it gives CASSMGGGTEAFF.